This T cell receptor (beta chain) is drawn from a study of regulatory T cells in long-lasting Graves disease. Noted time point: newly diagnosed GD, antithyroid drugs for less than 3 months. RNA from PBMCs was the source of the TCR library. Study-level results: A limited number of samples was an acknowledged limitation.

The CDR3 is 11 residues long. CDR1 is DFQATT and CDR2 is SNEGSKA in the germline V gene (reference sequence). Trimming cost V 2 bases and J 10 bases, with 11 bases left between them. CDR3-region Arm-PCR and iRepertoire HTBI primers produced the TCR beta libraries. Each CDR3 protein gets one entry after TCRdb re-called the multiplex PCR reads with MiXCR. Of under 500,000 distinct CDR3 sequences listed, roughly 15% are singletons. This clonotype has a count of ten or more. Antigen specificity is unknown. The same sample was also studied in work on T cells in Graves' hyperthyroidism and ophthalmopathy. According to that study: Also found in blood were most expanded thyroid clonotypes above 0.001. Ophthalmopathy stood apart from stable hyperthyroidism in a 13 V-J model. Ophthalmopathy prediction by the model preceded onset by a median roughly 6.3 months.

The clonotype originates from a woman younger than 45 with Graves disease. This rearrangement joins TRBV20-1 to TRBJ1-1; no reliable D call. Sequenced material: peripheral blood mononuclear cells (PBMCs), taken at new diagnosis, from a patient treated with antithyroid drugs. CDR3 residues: CSARLQAVAFF. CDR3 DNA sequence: TGCAGTGCTAGACTTCAGGCTGTAGCTTTCTTT.